These 14 T cell receptor beta chains originate from one sample sequenced in a study of PD-L1 blockade in urothelial cancer (dated by TCRdb to the late 2010s). This specimen's time point label, interpreted: pretreatment peripheral blood. Library preparation used the immunoSEQ multiplex PCR assay. The clones in this table, taken by TCRdb from immuneACCESS, are in-frame only. Not every clone is retained; where verified, under half of the shortfall comes from an unresolved V gene, and the cause of the rest is unknown. This sample gives tens of thousands of clones in total; around 88% of them show up just once. The ten largest account for roughly 14% of the sample. Sequenced material: PBMCs, taken around atezolizumab (anti-PD-L1) treatment. The receptors come from a woman aged 55-69 years with urothelial cancer.

The V and J genes are TRBV19 and TRBJ2-3; TRBD2 agrees at 9 bases. Germline lookup yields CDR1 LNHDA and CDR2 SQIVND (reference sequence). The CDR3 is made up of 18 amino acids. The junction had 9 bases not matched to a gene; V was cut back by 2 bases and J by 0 bases. CDR3 DNA: TGTGCCAGTAGTATATGGGCTAGCGGGGACCTTAGCACAGATACGCAGTATTTT. Its translation: CASSIWASGDLSTDTQYF.

The V gene is TRBV9, the J gene TRBJ2-7; D uncertain. V lost 0 bases to trimming and J lost 6 bases, with 10 bases between them. Per germline, CDR1 SGDLS and CDR2 YYNGEE. The CDR3 is made up of 13 amino acids. The DNA for the CDR3 is TGTGCCAGCAGCGTAGGGCCCTGGTCCGAGCAGTACTTC. Its protein is CASSVGPWSEQYF.

CDR3 in DNA: TGTGCCAGCAGCTTGGTTAGGGCCAGGGTGGGAGAGACCCAGTACTTC. Translation: CASSLVRARVGETQYF. The chain uses TRBV5-6 and TRBJ2-5, with D possibly TRBD1 on 5 matching bases. CDR1 is SGHDT and CDR2 is YYEEEE in the germline V gene. This CDR3 contains 16 residues. The germline V and J ends were trimmed by 0 bases and 4 bases, with 16 bases remaining between them.

The rearrangement uses TRBV18 and TRBJ2-7; 8 bases are a match to TRBD1. The J segment lost 5 bases and the V segment lost 0 bases, leaving 3 bases of the junction unmatched. From germline, CDR1 is KGHSH and CDR2 LQKENI. The CDR3 is 14 amino acids. In DNA form, the CDR3 reads TGTGCCAGCTCACCACCGGGACAGGCCCACGAGCAGTACTTC. This sequence encodes CASSPPGQAHEQYF.

This clone appeared a few times. The sample contains more than one DNA sequence encoding this CDR3. CDR3 nucleotide sequence: TGCGCCAGCAGCTTGGGGGACTCAAACTATGGCTACACCTTC. Translating it yields CASSLGDSNYGYTF. The chain links TRBV5-1 to TRBJ1-2; TRBD1 is a possible D gene (5 bases). This CDR3 spans 14 amino acids. The V end was cut by 0 bases, the J end by 2 bases, with 8 bases between. Germline CDR1 and CDR2: SGHRS and YFSETQ.

The chain couples TRBV7-3 to TRBJ1-6; weak D call: TRBD1 (6 bases). From germline, CDR1 is SGHTA and CDR2 FQGTGA. The CDR3 covers 14 residues. V lost 4 bases and J lost 6, with 10 bases in between. In nucleotides, the CDR3 is TGTGCCAGCAGCTCCCAGGGGTTTAATTCACCCCTCCACTTT. Its translation is CASSSQGFNSPLHF. Combining the CDR3 with reference TRBV7-3 and TRBJ1-6 gives the whole variable domain GAGVSQTPSNKVTEKGKYVELRCDPISGHTALYWYRQSLGQGPEFLIYFQGTGAADDSGLPNDRFFAVRPEGSVSTLKIQRTERGDSAVYLCASSSQGFNSPLHFGNGTRLTVT.

The V call is TRBV2, the J call TRBJ2-3, with TRBD2 identical over 11 bases. The ends lost 5 bases at V and 1 base at J; junction bases unmatched: 5. CDR3 length: 16 amino acids. The germline gives CDR1 SNHLY, CDR2 FYNNEI. CDR3 coding DNA: TGTGCCAGCAGTCAACTTAGCGGGAGGGGCACAGATACGCAGTATTTT. Protein: CASSQLSGRGTDTQYF.

This chain connects TRBV4-2 to TRBJ2-2, with D perhaps TRBD2 (6 bases). Trimming cost V 4 bases and J 2 bases, with 8 bases left between them. The CDR3 runs 14 residues. Germline V CDR1 and CDR2: LGHNA, YNFKEQ. Written as DNA, the CDR3 is TGTGCCAGCAGCCGGGACTCCAACACCGGGGAGCTGTTTTTT. Protein product: CASSRDSNTGELFF.

The rearrangement uses TRBV10-3 and TRBJ2-1; possibly TRBD1 for D (6 bases). The CDR3 runs 12 residues. V dropped 6 bases and J dropped 8 bases, with 11 bases sitting between them. CDR1 and CDR2 from the germline V gene are ENHRY and SYGVKD. The chain's CDR3 is CAIRRGGDEQFF. The DNA of the CDR3 is TGTGCCATCAGGAGAGGGGGAGATGAGCAGTTCTTC.

The CDR3 region has the DNA TGTGCCATCAGAGAAGGACTTAGCTCCTACGAGCAGTACTTC. This codes for CAIREGLSSYEQYF. The chain joins TRBV10-3 to TRBJ2-7; a weak D match, TRBD2 (5 bases). The CDR3 totals 14 residues. Germline values: CDR1 ENHRY, CDR2 SYGVKD. V lost 6 bases to trimming and J lost 0 bases, with 12 bases between them.

This clone was seen only a few times. The chain links TRBV9 to TRBJ1-1; a possible D gene is TRBD1 (5 bases). Looked up from germline, CDR1 is SGDLS and CDR2 is YYNGEE. The CDR3 runs to 15 residues. V lost 4 bases and J lost 1, with 14 bases in between. Here the CDR3 DNA reads TGTGCCAGCAGCCCCGGAGGGGAAGGGAACACTGAAGCTTTCTTT. Translation gives CASSPGGEGNTEAFF.

V gene TRBV2 combines with J gene TRBJ2-7; a possible D gene is TRBD1 (6 bases). Between the trimmed V and J ends, which lost 4 bases and 2 bases, there was a span of 9 bases. From germline, CDR1 is SNHLY and CDR2 FYNNEI. This CDR3 is 13 amino acids long. Written as DNA, the CDR3 is TGTGCCAGCAGTGGGGACAATCCCTACGAGCAGTACTTC. Amino acids: CASSGDNPYEQYF.

This chain uses TRBV10-2 with TRBJ2-7; possibly TRBD1 for D (6 bases). CDR3 length: 13 amino acids. The germline CDR1 and CDR2 sequences are WSHSY and SAAADI. V gave up 6 bases and J gave up 3 bases, with 12 bases separating them. In DNA form, the CDR3 reads TGCGCCAGCAGGGACAGCCAAGTCTACGAGCAGTACTTC. Protein sequence: CASRDSQVYEQYF.

The chain employs TRBV10-3 and TRBJ1-2; D may be TRBD1 (5 bases). The CDR3 runs 12 residues. The V and J ends lost 6 bases and 8 bases respectively, with 13 bases between them. Looked up from germline, CDR1 is ENHRY and CDR2 is SYGVKD. CDR3 amino acids: CAIRGTMGGYTF. The CDR3 DNA reads TGTGCCATCAGGGGGACTATGGGGGGCTACACCTTC.